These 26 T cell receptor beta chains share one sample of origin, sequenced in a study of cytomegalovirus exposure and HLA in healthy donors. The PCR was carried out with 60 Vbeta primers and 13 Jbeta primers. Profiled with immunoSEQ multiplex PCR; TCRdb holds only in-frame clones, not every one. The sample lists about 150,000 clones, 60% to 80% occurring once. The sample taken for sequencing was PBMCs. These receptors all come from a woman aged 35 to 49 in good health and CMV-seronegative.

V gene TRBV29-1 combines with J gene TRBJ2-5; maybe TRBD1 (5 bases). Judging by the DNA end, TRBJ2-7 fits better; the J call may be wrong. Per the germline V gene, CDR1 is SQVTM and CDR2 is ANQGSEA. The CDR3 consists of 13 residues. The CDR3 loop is CSVGQPTSYEQYF. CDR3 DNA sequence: TGCAGCGTTGGACAGCCGACCTCCTACGAGCAGTACTTC.

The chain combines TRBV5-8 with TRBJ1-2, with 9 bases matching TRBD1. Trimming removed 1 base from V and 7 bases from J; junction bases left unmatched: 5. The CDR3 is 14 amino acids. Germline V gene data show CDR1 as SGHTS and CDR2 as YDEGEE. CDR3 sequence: CASSLRDRVSGYTF. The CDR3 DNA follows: TGTGCCAGCAGCTTGCGGGACAGGGTGTCTGGCTACACCTTC. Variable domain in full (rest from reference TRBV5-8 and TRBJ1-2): EAGVTQSPTHLIKTRGQQATLRCSPISGHTSVYWYQQALGLGLQFLLWYDEGEERNRGNFPPRFSGRQFPNYSSELNVNALELEDSALYLCASSLRDRVSGYTFGSGTRLTVV.

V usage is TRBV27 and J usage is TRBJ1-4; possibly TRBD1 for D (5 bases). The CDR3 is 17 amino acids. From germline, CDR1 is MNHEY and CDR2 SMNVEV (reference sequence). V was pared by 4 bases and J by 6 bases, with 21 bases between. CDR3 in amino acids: CASSSRGTHSIDEKLFF. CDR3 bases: TGTGCCAGCAGTTCCCGCGGGACTCATAGTATCGATGAAAAACTGTTTTTT.

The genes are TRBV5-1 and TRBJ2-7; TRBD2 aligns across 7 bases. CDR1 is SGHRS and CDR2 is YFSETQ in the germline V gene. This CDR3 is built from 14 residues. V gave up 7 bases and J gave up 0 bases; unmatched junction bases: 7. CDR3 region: CASQTSPSSYEQYF. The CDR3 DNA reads TGCGCCAGCCAGACTAGCCCGAGCTCCTACGAGCAGTACTTC. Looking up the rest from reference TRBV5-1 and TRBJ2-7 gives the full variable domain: KAGVTQTPRYLIKTRGQQVTLSCSPISGHRSVSWYQQTPGQGLQFLFEYFSETQRNKGNFPGRFSGRQFSNSRSEMNVSTLELGDSALYLCASQTSPSSYEQYFGPGTRLTVT.

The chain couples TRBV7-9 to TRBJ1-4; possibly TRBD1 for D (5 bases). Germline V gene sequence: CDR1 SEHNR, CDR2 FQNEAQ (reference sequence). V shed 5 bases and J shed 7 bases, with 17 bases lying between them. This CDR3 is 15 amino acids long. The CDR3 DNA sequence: TGTGCCAGCAGCCCTACAGGTGGGGTTAGTGAAAAACTGTTTTTT. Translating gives CASSPTGGVSEKLFF.

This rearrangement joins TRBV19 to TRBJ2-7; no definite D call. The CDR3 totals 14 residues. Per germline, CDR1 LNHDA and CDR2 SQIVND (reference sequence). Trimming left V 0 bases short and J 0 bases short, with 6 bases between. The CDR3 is CASSIDFLSYEQYF. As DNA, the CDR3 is TGTGCCAGTAGTATAGATTTCCTCTCCTACGAGCAGTACTTC.

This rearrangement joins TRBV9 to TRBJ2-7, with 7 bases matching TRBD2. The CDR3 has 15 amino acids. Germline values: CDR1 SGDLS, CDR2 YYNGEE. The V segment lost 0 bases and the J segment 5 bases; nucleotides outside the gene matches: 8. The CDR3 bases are TGTGCCAGCAGCGTAGACGGCGGGAGATGGAACGAGCAGTACTTC. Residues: CASSVDGGRWNEQYF. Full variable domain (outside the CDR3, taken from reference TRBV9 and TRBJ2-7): DSGVTQTPKHLITATGQRVTLRCSPRSGDLSVYWYQQSLDQGLQFLIQYYNGEERAKGNILERFSAQQFPDLHSELNLSSLELGDSALYFCASSVDGGRWNEQYFGPGTRLTVT.

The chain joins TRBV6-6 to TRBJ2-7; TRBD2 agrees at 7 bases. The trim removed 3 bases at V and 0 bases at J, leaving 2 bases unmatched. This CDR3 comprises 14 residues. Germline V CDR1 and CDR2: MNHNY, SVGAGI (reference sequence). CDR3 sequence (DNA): TGTGCCAGCAGTTATAGCGGGCCCTCCTACGAGCAGTACTTC. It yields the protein CASSYSGPSYEQYF.

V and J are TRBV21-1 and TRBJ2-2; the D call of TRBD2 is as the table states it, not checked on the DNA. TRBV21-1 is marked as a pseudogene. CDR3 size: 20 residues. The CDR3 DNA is TGTGCCAGCACCCCGCCGGGACTAGGGGACCCCGGCTTGAACACCGGGGAGCTGTTTTTT. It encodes CASTPPGLGDPGLNTGELFF.

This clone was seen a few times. The DNA for the CDR3 is TGTGCCAGCAGCTTAGAGAGAACCACTGAAGCTTTCTTT. Translating gives CASSLERTTEAFF. The chain is built from TRBV11-2 and TRBJ1-1, with D unresolved. Between the trimmed V and J ends, which lost 0 bases and 4 bases, there was a span of 6 bases. The germline V gene has CDR1 SGHAT and CDR2 FQNNGV. This CDR3 comprises 13 residues.

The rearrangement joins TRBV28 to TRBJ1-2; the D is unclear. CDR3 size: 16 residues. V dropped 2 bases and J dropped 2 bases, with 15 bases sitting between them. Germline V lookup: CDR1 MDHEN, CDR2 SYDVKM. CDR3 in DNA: TGTGCCAGCAGTTTAATTCCCCTCGGTCTCAACTATGGCTACACCTTC. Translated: CASSLIPLGLNYGYTF.

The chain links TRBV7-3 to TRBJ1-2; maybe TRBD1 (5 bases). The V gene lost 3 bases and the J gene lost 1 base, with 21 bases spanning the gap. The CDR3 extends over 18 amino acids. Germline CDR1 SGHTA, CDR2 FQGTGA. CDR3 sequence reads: CASSLFGVTGTHNYGYTF. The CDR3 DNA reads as TGTGCCAGCAGCTTGTTTGGGGTAACAGGAACCCATAACTATGGCTACACCTTC.

CDR3 in amino acids: CASSPGQAHEQYF. DNA of the CDR3: TGTGCCAGCTCACCGGGACAGGCCCACGAGCAGTACTTC. V gene TRBV18 combines with J gene TRBJ2-7; 8 nucleotides line up with TRBD1. With 3 bases clipped from V and 5 bases from J, the junction kept 3 bases outside the gene matches. The CDR3 loop spans 13 amino acids. From germline, CDR1 is KGHSH and CDR2 LQKENI.

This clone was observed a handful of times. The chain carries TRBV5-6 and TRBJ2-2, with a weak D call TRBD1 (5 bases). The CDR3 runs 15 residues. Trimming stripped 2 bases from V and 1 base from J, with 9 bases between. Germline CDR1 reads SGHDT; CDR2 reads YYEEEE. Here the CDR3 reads CASSFGTGNTGELFF. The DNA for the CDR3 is TGTGCCAGCAGCTTTGGAACAGGGAACACCGGGGAGCTGTTTTTT.

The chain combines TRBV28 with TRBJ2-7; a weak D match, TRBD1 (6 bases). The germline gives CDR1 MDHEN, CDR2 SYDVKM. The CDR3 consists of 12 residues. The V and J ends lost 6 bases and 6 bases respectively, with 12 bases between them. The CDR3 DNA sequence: TGTGCCAGCAGCCCAAACAGGGTCGAGCAGTACTTC. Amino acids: CASSPNRVEQYF.

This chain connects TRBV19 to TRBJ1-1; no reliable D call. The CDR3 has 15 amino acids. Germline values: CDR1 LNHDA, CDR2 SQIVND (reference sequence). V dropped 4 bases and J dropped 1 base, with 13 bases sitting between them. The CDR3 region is CASSTPRRGNTEAFF. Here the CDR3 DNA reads TGTGCCAGTAGTACCCCCCGACGCGGGAACACTGAAGCTTTCTTT.

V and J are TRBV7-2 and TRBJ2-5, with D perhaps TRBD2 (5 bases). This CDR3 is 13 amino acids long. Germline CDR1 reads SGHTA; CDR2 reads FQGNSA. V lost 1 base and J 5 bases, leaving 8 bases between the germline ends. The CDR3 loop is CASSLGRIETQYF. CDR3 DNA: TGTGCCAGCAGCTTAGGGAGGATTGAGACCCAGTACTTC.

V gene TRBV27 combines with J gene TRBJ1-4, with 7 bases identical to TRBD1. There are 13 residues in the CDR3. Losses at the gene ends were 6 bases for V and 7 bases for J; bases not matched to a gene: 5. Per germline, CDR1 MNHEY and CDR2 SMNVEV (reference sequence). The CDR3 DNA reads TGTGCCAGCAGCCCTTACAGGGGTGAAAAACTGTTTTTT. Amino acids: CASSPYRGEKLFF.

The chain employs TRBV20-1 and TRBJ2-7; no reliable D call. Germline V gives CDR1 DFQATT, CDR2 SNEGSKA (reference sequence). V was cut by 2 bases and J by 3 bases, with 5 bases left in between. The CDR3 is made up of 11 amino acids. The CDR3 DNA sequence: TGCAGTGCTAGACTATTCTACGAGCAGTACTTC. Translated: CSARLFYEQYF.

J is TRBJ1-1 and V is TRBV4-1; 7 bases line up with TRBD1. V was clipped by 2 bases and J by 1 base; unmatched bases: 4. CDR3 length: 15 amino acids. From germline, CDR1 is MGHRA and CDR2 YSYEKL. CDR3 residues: CASSQHRGSNTEAFF. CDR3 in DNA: TGCGCCAGCAGCCAACACAGGGGTTCGAACACTGAAGCTTTCTTT.

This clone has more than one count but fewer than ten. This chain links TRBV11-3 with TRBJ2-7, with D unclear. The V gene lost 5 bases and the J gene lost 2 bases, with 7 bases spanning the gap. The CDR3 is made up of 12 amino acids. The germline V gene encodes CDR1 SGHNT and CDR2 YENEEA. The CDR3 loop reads CASSTPPYEQYF. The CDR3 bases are TGTGCCAGCAGCACACCCCCCTACGAGCAGTACTTC.

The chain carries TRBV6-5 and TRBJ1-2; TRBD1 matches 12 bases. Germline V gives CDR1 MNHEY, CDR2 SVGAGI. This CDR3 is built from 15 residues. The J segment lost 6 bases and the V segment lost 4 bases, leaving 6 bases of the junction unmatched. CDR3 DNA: TGTGCCAGCAGTTCTTTGGGACAGGGGGCCCATGGCTACACCTTC. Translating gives CASSSLGQGAHGYTF.

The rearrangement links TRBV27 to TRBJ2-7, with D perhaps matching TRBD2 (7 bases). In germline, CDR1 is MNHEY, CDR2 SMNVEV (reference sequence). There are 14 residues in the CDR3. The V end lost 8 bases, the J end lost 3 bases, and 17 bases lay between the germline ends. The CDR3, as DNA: TGTGCCAGCCGGACACGGGGGGCCTTCTACGAGCAGTACTTC. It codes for CASRTRGAFYEQYF.

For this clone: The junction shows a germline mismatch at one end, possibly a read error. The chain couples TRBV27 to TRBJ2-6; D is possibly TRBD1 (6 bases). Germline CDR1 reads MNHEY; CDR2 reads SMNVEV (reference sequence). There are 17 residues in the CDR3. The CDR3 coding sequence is TGTGCCAGCAGTCAACAAACAGGGAACCTCTGGGCCAACGGCCTGACTTTC. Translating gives CASSQQTGNLWANGLTF. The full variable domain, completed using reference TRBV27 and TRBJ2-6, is EAQVTQNPRYLITVTGKKLTVTCSQNMNHEYMSWYRQDPGLGLRQIYYSMNVEVTDKGDVPEGYKVSRKEKRNFPLILESPSPNQTSLYFCASSQQTGNLWANGLTFGAGSRLTVL.

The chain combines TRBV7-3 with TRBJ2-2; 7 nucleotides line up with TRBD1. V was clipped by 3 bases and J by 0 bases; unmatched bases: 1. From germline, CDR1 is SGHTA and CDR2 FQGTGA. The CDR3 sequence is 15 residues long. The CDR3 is CASSFGQANTGELFF. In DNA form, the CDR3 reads TGTGCCAGCAGCTTCGGACAGGCGAACACCGGGGAGCTGTTTTTT.

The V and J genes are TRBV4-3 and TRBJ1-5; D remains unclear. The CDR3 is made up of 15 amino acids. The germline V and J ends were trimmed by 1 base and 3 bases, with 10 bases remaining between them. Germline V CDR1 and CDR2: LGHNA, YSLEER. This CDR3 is CASSQAPGNNQPQHF. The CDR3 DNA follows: TGCGCCAGCAGCCAAGCTCCGGGAAACAATCAGCCCCAGCATTTT.